This T cell receptor beta chain was identified in a study of blood T cell repertoires in COVID-19. Study information: The origin of the acute and convalescent COVID-19 samples was the United States, Italy and Spain. PBMCs, B-cell-depleted T cells, or T cells provided the cDNA or gDNA that made up the material.

Methods used by the authors: Scientists estimated how many nucleated cells there were by amplifying reference gene primers. The protocol was immunoSEQ multiplex PCR, while the TCRdb copy is restricted to in-frame clones and leaves out a portion. The V and J calls and clone size are taken from that table; D and trimming were inferred from the DNA. The data contain around 120,000 clones, less than 80% of them singletons. This receptor was taken from a man aged 65 to 85 with active or convalescent COVID-19. Sequenced sample: peripheral blood.

CDR3 bases: TGTGCCAGCAGAGCCTACAGAACGACTTTCTTT. Residues: CASRAYRTTFF. The V and J genes are TRBV6-5 and TRBJ1-1; D is unresolved. This CDR3 has 11 residues. CDR1 MNHEY and CDR2 SVGAGI come from the germline V gene. V dropped 6 bases and J dropped 12 bases, with 14 bases sitting between them.